This T cell receptor beta chain was retrieved from a study of cytomegalovirus exposure and HLA in healthy donors. After removal of 4 bases from V and 7 bases from J, the junction contained 4 bases not matched to a gene. Looked up from germline, CDR1 is SGHRS and CDR2 is YFSETQ. CDR3 length equals 15 residues. The PCR contained 60 Vbeta and 13 Jbeta primers. Clones were sequenced by immunoSEQ multiplex PCR, and TCRdb holds only the in-frame ones, with some missing. The table has under 150,000 clones, less than 9.5% seen once. Only a few counts were recorded for this clone. Material for sequencing was PBMCs. The sequence was obtained from a male donor in good health and CMV-seronegative. V gene TRBV5-1 combines with J gene TRBJ2-1; 14 positions match TRBD2. The CDR3 DNA is TGCGCCAGCAGCCCGGGACTAGCGGGAGAAAATGAGCAGTTCTTC. It specifies CASSPGLAGENEQFF.